This TCR beta chain was documented in a study of T cell repertoires in cytomegalovirus infection (dated by TCRdb to the late 2010s). Broadly, across the study: Donor HLA type was relevant to the analysis, as public TCR beta signatures indicated carriage of CMV infection together with the matching HLA type.

This clonotype was counted a few times. Its specific antigen is unknown. Base-call qualities are not available, and no considerably larger clone is one nucleotide away. Results the study describes overall, beyond this receptor: In the ex vivo response, HLA-C-restricted CMV-specific TCR beta clonotypes were dominant, and in two of eight donors the single most frequent clonotype came from this HLA-C-restricted group. In both this cohort and an independent cohort of more than 350 donors, the cumulative frequency of public TCR beta family members distinguished carriers of CMV infection plus the relevant HLA type.

TCRdb lists the instrument as Illumina HiSeq 1500. TCRdb ran its own pipeline on the public reads, namely fastp trimming at Q25 and MiXCR clone calling, and kept in-frame beta chains. Every CDR3 protein is listed once, alongside the most common genes and DNA of its rows. The sample table records more than 150,000 distinct CDR3 sequences; roughly a quarter of these occur just once. Of the sample, roughly 9.7% is held by the ten largest clones. From the cysteine up to the phenylalanine, the CDR3 has a length of 16 residues. Kept here is only the CDR3 DNA, which spans 48 bases and is read in frame from base 1. The junction shows trimming of 2 bases on V and 0 bases on J, plus 11 bases between the germline ends. Via the germline V gene, CDR1 is MNHEY and CDR2 SVGEGT.

The clonotype comes from a human donor in good health (CMV status not recorded). Some clones in this sample may be carry-over from other donors' samples. Sequences were obtained from PBMCs. The V and J segments used are TRBV6-2 or TRBV6-3 and TRBJ1-5; too little of a D gene remains to name it. The CDR3 reads CASSYLDGASNQPQHF. The sequenced DNA: TGTGCCAGCAGTTACCTGGACGGAGCTAGCAATCAGCCCCAGCATTTT.